This TCR beta chain was obtained from a study of early T cells in non-severe SARS-CoV-2 infection. Overall study: Sequenced bulk RNA came from whole blood that was unsorted, and chains were unpaired. Whole-study findings and limits: There was a bias toward anti-spike CD8 responses in VDJdb matching, which missed private and CD4 specificities.

The CDR3 has 14 residues. After removal of 5 bases from V and 6 bases from J, the junction contained 7 bases not matched to a gene. This clonotype was picked up a small number of times. Its matching antigen is unknown. One entry per CDR3 protein results from TCRdb running MiXCR on the 5' RACE reads. The sample has roughly 56,000 distinct CDR3 sequences, about 15% seen once. The material sequenced was whole blood, taken at baseline. The sequence was obtained from an adult who was a healthcare worker with PCR-confirmed SARS-CoV-2 infection or an uninfected control (not recorded which). V gene TRBV12-3 or TRBV12-4 combines with J gene TRBJ1-5, with 7 bases fitting TRBD1. Here the CDR3 reads CASSLDRVIQPQHF. The CDR3 DNA follows: TGTGCCAGCAGTCTCGACAGGGTTATTCAGCCCCAGCATTTT.